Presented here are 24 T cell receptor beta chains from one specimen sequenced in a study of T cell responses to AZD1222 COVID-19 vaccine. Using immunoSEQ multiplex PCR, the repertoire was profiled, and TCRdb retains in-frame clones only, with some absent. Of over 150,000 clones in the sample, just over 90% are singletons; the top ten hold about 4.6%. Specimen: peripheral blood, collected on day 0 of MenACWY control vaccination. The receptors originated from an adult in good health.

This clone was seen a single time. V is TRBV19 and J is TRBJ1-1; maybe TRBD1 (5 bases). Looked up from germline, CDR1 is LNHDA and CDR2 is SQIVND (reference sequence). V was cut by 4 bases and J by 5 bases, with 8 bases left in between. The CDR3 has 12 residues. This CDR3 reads CASSTRQTEAFF. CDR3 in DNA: TGTGCCAGTAGTACCCGACAGACTGAAGCTTTCTTT.

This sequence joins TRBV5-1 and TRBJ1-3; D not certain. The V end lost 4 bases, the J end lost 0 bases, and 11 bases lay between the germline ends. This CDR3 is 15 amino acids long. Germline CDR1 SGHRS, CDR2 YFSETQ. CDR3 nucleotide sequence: TGCGCCAGCAGCACCGGAGACATCTCTGGAAACACCATATATTTT. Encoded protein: CASSTGDISGNTIYF.

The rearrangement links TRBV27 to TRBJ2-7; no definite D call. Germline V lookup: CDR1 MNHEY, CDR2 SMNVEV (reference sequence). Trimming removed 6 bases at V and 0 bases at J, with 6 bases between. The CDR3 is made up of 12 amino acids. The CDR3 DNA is TGTGCCAGCAGCCCTTTCTCCTACGAGCAGTACTTC. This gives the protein CASSPFSYEQYF.

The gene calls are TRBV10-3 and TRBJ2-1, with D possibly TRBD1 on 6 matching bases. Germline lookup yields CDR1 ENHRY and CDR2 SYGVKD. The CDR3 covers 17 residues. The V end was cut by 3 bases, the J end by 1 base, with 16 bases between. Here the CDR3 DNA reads TGTGCCATCAGTGACCTTCGAAGGGGGAGATCCTACAATGAGCAGTTCTTC. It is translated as CAISDLRRGRSYNEQFF.

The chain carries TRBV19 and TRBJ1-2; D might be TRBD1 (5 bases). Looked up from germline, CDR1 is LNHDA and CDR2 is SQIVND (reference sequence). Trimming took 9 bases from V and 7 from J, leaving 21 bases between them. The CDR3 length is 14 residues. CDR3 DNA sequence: TGTGCCAGCAACACCCGGGACCGAGCGTCTGGCTACACCTTC. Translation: CASNTRDRASGYTF.

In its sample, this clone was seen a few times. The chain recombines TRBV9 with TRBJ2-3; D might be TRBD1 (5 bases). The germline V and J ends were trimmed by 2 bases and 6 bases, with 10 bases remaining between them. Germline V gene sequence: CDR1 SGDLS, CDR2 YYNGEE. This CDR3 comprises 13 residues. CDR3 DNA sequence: TGTGCCAGCAGCGTGGGGCCTTATGATACGCAGTATTTT. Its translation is CASSVGPYDTQYF.

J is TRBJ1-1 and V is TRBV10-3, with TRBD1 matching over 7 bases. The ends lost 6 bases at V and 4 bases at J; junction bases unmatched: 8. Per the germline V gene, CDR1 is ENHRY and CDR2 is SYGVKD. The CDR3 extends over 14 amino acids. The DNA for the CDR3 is TGTGCCATCAGCATGGACAGGAGGGGCACTGAAGCTTTCTTT. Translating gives CAISMDRRGTEAFF.

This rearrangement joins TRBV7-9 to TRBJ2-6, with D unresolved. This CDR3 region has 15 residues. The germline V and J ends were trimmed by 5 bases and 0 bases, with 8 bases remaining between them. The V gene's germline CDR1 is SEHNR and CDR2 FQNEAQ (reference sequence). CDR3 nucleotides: TGTGCCAGCAGCCCCCCGAGCTCTGGGGCCAACGTCCTGACTTTC. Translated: CASSPPSSGANVLTF.

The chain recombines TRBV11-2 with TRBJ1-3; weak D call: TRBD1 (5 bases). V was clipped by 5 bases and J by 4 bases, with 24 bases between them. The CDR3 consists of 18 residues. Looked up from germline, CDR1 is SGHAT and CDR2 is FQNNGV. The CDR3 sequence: CASSPTTQGSAYGNTIYF. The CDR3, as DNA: TGTGCCAGCAGCCCCACAACTCAGGGATCGGCCTACGGAAACACCATATATTTT.

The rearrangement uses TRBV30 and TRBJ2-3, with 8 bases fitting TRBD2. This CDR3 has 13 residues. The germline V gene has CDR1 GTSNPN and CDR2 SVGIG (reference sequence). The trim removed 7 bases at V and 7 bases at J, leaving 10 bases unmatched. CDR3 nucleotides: TGTGCCTACAAGCCGGGAGGGGGATATACGCAGTATTTT. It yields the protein CAYKPGGGYTQYF.

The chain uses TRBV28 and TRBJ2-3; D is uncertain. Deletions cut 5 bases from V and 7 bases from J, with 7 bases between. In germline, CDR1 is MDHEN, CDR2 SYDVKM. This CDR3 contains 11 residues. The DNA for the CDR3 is TGTGCCAGCAGTGAGGCAAATACGCAGTATTTT. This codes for CASSEANTQYF.

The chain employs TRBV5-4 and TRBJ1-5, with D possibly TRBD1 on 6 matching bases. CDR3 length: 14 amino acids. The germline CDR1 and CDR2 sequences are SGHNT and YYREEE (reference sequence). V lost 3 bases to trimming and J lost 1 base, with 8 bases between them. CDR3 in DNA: TGTGCCAGCAGCTCCCAGGGGAGCAATCAGCCCCAGCATTTT. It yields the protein CASSSQGSNQPQHF.

The CDR3 coding sequence is TGTGCCAGCAGCTTAGCTCATACCGCTGATTCCCAGCATTTT. It is translated as CASSLAHTADSQHF. The rearrangement uses TRBV7-9 and TRBJ1-5; D ambiguous. Trimming stripped 0 bases from V and 11 bases from J, with 14 bases between. This CDR3 has 14 residues. CDR1 and CDR2 (germline): SEHNR, FQNEAQ (reference sequence).

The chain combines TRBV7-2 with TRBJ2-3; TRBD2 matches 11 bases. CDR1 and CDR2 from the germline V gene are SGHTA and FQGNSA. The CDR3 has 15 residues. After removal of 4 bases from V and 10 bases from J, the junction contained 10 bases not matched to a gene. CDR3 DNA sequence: TGTGCCAGCAGCTGGGGACTAGCGGCCATATCTGCGCAGTATTTT. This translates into CASSWGLAAISAQYF.

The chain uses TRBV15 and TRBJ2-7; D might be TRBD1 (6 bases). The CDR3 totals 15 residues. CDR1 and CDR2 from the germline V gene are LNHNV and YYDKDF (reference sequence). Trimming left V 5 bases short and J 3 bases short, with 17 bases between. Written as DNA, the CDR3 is TGTGCCACCAGCGGACCGGGACAAGGAGTCTACGAGCAGTACTTC. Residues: CATSGPGQGVYEQYF.

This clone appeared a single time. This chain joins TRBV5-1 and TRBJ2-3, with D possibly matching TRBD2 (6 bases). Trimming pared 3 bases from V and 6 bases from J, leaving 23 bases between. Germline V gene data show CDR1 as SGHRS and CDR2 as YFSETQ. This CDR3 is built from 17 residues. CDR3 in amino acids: CASSSSLSAGPRDTQYF. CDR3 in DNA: TGCGCCAGCAGCTCTTCCCTCTCAGCGGGCCCCCGGGATACGCAGTATTTT.

DNA of the CDR3: TGTGCCATCAGCCGGGACAGGGGGATGGAGACCCAGTACTTC. Amino acids: CAISRDRGMETQYF. The V call is TRBV10-3, the J call TRBJ2-5; 11 nucleotides agree with TRBD1. Germline CDR1 is ENHRY and CDR2 is SYGVKD. Trimming at V came to 6 bases and at J to 5 bases, leaving 5 bases not matched to a gene. The CDR3 covers 14 residues.

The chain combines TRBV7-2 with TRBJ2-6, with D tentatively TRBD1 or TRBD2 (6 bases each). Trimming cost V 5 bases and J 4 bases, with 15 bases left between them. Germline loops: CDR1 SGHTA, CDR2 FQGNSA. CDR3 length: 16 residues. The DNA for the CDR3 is TGTGCCAGCAGCCCAACCGGCGGGACAGGGGCCAACGTCCTGACTTTC. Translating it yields CASSPTGGTGANVLTF.

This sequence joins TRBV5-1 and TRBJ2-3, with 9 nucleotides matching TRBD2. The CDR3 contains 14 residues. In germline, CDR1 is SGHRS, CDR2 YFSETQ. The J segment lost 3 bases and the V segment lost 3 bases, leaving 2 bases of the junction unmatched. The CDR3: CASSSTSGTDTQYF. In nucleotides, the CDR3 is TGCGCCAGCAGCTCGACTAGCGGTACAGATACGCAGTATTTT.

CDR3 sequence reads: CASSPGLGRNEQFF. The DNA of the CDR3 is TGTGCCAGCAGCCCCGGTCTAGGGCGCAATGAGCAGTTCTTC. V gene TRBV7-2 combines with J gene TRBJ2-1; no clear D gene. V lost 5 bases and J lost 6, with 14 bases in between. Per germline, CDR1 SGHTA and CDR2 FQGNSA. CDR3 length: 14 residues.

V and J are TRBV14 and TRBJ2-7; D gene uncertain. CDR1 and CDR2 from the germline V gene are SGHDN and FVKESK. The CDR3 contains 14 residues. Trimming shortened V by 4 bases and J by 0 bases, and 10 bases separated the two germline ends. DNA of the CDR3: TGTGCCAGCAGCCCCCTCGGACCCTCCTACGAGCAGTACTTC. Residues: CASSPLGPSYEQYF.

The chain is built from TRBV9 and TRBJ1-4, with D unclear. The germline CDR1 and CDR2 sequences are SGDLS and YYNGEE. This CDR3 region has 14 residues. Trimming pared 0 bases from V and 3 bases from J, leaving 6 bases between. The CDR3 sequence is CASSVAPANEKLFF. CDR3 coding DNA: TGTGCCAGCAGCGTAGCGCCAGCTAATGAAAAACTGTTTTTT.

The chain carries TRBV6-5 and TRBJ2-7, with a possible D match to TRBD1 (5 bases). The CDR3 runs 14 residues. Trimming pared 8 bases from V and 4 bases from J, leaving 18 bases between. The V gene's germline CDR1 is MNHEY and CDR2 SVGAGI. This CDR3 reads CASYGQGKVYEQYF. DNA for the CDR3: TGTGCCAGCTATGGGCAGGGTAAGGTTTACGAGCAGTACTTC.

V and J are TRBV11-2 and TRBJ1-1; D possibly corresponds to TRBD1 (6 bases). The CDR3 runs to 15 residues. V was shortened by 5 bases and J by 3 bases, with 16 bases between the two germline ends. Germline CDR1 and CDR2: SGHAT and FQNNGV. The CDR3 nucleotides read TGTGCCAGCAGCCCCATGAGGGGGGCCGACACTGAAGCTTTCTTT. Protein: CASSPMRGADTEAFF. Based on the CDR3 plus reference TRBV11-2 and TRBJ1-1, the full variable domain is EAGVAQSPRYKIIEKRQSVAFWCNPISGHATLYWYQQILGQGPKLLIQFQNNGVVDDSQLPKDRFSAERLKGVDSTLKIQPAKLEDSAVYLCASSPMRGADTEAFFGQGTRLTVV.